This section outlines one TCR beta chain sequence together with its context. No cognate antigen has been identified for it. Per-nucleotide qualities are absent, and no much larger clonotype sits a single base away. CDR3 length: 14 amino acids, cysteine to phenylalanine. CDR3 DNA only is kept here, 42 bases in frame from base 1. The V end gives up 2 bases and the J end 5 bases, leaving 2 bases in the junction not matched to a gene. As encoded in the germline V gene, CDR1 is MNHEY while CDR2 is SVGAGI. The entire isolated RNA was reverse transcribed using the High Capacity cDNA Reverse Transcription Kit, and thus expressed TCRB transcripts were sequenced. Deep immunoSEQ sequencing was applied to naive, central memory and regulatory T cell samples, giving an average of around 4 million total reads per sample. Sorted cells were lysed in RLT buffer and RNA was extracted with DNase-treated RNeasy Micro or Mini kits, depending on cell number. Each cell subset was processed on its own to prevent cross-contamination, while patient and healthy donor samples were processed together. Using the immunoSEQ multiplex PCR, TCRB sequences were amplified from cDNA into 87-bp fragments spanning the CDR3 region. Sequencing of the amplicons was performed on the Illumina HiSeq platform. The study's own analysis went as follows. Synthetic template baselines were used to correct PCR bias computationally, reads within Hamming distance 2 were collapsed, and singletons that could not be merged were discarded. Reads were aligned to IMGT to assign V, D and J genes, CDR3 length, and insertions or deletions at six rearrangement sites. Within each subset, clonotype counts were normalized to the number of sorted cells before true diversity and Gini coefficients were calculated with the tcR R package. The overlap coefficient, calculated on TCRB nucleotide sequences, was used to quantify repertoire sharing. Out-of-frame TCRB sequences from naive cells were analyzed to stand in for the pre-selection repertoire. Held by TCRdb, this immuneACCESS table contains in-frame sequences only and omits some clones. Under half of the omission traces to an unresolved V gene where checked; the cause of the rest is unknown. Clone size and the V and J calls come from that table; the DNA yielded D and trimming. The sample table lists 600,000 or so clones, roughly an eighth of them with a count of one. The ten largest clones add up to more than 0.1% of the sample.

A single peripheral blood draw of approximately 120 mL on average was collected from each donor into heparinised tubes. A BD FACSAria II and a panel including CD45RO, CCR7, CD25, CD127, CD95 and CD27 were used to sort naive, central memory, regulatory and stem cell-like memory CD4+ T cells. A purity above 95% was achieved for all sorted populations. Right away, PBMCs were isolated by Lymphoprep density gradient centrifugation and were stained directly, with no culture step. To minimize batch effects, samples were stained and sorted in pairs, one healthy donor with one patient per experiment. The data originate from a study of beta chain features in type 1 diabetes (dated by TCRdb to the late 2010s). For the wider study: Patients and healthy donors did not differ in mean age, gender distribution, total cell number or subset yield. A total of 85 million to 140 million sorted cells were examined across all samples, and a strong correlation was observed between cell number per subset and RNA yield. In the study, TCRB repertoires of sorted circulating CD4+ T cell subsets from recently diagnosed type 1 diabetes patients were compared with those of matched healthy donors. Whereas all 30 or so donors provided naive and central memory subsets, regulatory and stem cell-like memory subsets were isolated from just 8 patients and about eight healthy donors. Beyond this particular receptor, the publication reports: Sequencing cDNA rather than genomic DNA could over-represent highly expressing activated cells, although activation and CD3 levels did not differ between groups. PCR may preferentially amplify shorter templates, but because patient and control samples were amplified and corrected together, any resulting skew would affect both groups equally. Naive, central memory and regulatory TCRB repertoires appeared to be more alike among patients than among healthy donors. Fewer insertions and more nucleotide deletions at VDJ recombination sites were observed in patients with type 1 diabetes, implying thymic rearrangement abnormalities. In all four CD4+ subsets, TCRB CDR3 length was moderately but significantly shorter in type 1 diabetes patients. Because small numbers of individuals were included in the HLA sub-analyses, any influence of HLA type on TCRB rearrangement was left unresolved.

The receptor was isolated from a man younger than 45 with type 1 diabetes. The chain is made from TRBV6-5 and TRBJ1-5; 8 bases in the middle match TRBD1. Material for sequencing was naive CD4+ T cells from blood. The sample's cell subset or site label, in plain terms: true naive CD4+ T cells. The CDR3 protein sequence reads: CASSYTGGDQPQHF. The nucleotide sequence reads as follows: TGTGCCAGCAGTTACACAGGGGGGGATCAGCCCCAGCATTTT.